This TCR beta chain is drawn from a study of cytomegalovirus exposure and HLA in healthy donors. Profiled with immunoSEQ multiplex PCR; TCRdb holds only in-frame clones, not every one. The sample has around 300,000 clones; approximately 91% are singletons. Study-level findings and limits: TCR beta chains numbering more than 150 were designated cytomegalovirus-associated.

The CDR3 runs to 18 residues. The V and J ends lost 0 bases and 1 base, in that order; junction bases with no gene match: 6. CDR1 and CDR2 (germline): PRHDT, FYEKMQ (reference sequence). Comment on this clone: The antigen is not known.

The chain has TRBV13 and TRBJ2-1; 10 positions match TRBD2. The clonotype originates from a man aged 25 to 40 in good health and CMV-seronegative. Specimen: PBMCs. The CDR3 is CASSLGPSGGVSYNEQFF. CDR3 in DNA: TGTGCCAGCAGCTTAGGCCCTAGCGGGGGTGTTTCCTACAATGAGCAGTTCTTC.